The sequence of this T cell receptor (beta chain) was determined in a study of spatial heterogeneity in lung cancer. In the study overall: Samples came from roughly 70 TRACERx patients with untreated early-stage lung cancer.

This clonotype was recorded many times. TCRdb called the 5' RACE reads again in MiXCR, with one record for every CDR3 protein. The sample includes more than 25,000 distinct CDR3 sequences, about 5.2% seen only once; the top ten take roughly 24%. The sample's time point: blood at routine non-recurrence follow-up after resection. CDR3 length: 17 amino acids. From germline, CDR1 is LGHNA and CDR2 YNFKEQ. V was cut by 0 bases and J by 0 bases, with 9 bases left in between. The sample was PBMCs, taken at follow-up. This sequence was found in a female donor with early-stage non-small cell lung cancer. The chain employs TRBV4-2 and TRBJ2-6, with D unresolved. CDR3 bases: TGTGCCAGCAGCCAAGAGGAAGGCCTCTCTGGGGCCAACGTCCTGACTTTC. Translated, it gives CASSQEEGLSGANVLTF.